There are a few counts of the clone carrying this T cell receptor (beta chain). Its specificity is not known. These data originate in a study of CD8+ T cells in alopecia areata. About the research overall: Treated patients were given oral tofacitinib, which was dosed at 5 to 10 mg twice daily. Whole-study findings and limits: Treatment with tofacitinib significantly lowered scalp clonality and reduced expanded CD8+ clones among the top 100. Alopecia totalis/universalis scalp especially showed more expanded CD8+ clones than normal scalp.

RNA extraction was followed by reverse transcription into cDNA, which acted as the sequencing template. The table came from immunoSEQ multiplex PCR; TCRdb's copy has only in-frame clones and leaves some out. The sample has some 200,000 clones, less than 75% seen once; the top ten hold around 1.5%. Treatment reported: oral pan-JAK inhibitor, 5-10 mg twice daily. T lymphocytes (CD4+ and CD8+) were sorted from PBMCs. Germline V gives CDR1 SQVTM, CDR2 ANQGSEA. The CDR3 consists of 13 residues. The receptor comes from a human donor with alopecia areata. The gene calls are TRBV29-1 and TRBJ2-1; D is possibly TRBD1 (6 bases). The specimen comprised CD4+ T cells sorted from blood, sampled at week 4, from a patient treated with tofacitinib. CDR3 bases: TGCAGTTGTGGACAGAGCTCCTACAATGAGCAGTTCTTC. Its protein product is CSCGQSSYNEQFF.